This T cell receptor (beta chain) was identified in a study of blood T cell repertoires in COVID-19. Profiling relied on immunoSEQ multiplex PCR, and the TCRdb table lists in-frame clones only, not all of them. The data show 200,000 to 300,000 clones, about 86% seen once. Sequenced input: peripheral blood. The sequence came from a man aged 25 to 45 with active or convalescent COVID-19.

CDR3 sequence reads: CASGSGGENYEQYF. The CDR3, as DNA: TGTGCCAGTGGGAGCGGGGGGGAAAACTACGAGCAGTACTTC. This chain uses TRBV7-9 with TRBJ2-7; 10 nucleotides line up with TRBD2. V shed 9 bases, J shed 3 bases, and the junction held 8 bases outside the gene matches. The CDR3 consists of 14 residues. Germline CDR1 is SEHNR and CDR2 is FQNEAQ (reference sequence).